The 32 T cell receptor beta chains below come from one sample, sequenced in a study of beta chain features in type 1 diabetes. Findings of the study overall: Shorter TCRB CDR3s, moderately but significantly so, were found in Type 1 diabetes patients in all four CD4+ subsets.

The antigens of these receptors remain unknown. Sequencing targeted expressed TCRB transcripts, as all isolated RNA had been reverse transcribed. The protocol was immunoSEQ multiplex PCR, while the TCRdb copy is restricted to in-frame clones and leaves out a portion. The top ten hold 0.015% of the sample, which has 300,000 to 350,000 clones, roughly 12% seen once. Sequencing used naive CD4+ T cells from blood. The origin of the receptors is a woman aged 18-29 years with type 1 diabetes.

This clone was counted a few times. The chain uses TRBV5-1 and TRBJ2-1, with a weak D call TRBD2 (6 bases). V shed 4 bases and J shed 7 bases, with 9 bases lying between them. Per the germline V gene, CDR1 is SGHRS and CDR2 is YFSETQ. This CDR3 has 12 amino acids. The CDR3, as DNA: TGCGCCAGCAGCCCGGGGACTAATGAGCAGTTCTTC. Its translation is CASSPGTNEQFF.

This chain links TRBV30 with TRBJ2-2; 8 nucleotides line up with TRBD2. Germline CDR1 reads GTSNPN; CDR2 reads SVGIG (reference sequence). The ends lost 5 bases at V and 6 bases at J; junction bases unmatched: 8. The CDR3 totals 14 residues. This CDR3 is CAWGQASGSGELFF. The CDR3, as DNA: TGTGCCTGGGGGCAGGCTAGCGGGTCCGGGGAGCTGTTTTTT.

This chain links TRBV28 with TRBJ2-4; the match to TRBD1 covers 7 bases. V dropped 8 bases and J dropped 0; count of bases not matched to a gene: 4. The CDR3 extends over 14 amino acids. In germline, CDR1 is MDHEN, CDR2 SYDVKM. The CDR3 DNA sequence: TGTGCCAGCCGACAGGGATTAGCCAAAAACATTCAGTACTTC. Protein: CASRQGLAKNIQYF.

The V and J genes are TRBV30 and TRBJ2-3; maybe TRBD2 (6 bases). The CDR3 length is 15 residues. Germline-derived CDR1 and CDR2 are GTSNPN and SVGIG (reference sequence). The ends were cut back, 3 bases at V and 0 bases at J, with 13 bases in the middle. The CDR3 DNA reads as TGTGCCTGGAGGCCGGAGGGGACTAGCACAGATACGCAGTATTTT. Translated, it gives CAWRPEGTSTDTQYF.

The chain uses TRBV2 and TRBJ2-3; 8 nucleotides align to TRBD2. V dropped 6 bases and J dropped 1; count of bases not matched to a gene: 6. The germline V gene encodes CDR1 SNHLY and CDR2 FYNNEI. The CDR3 consists of 15 residues. The CDR3 coding sequence is TGTGCCAGCAGGGACACTAGCGGTCGCACAGATACGCAGTATTTT. Translating it yields CASRDTSGRTDTQYF. Supplemented by reference TRBV2 and TRBJ2-3, the full variable domain reads EPEVTQTPSHQVTQMGQEVILRCVPISNHLYFYWYRQILGQKVEFLVSFYNNEISEKSEIFDDQFSVERPDGSNFTLKIRSTKLEDSAMYFCASRDTSGRTDTQYFGPGTRLTVL.

This chain uses TRBV7-9 with TRBJ2-7, with TRBD2 matching 11 bases. CDR1 SEHNR and CDR2 FQNEAQ come from the germline V gene (reference sequence). CDR3 length equals 16 residues. V trimming: 5 bases; J trimming: 2 bases; junction bases outside the gene matches: 8. Written as DNA, the CDR3 is TGTGCCAGCAGCGCACCAGGGACTAGCGGAGCCTACGAGCAGTACTTC. Translating it yields CASSAPGTSGAYEQYF.

Concerning this clone: This sample includes further DNA sequences coding for the same CDR3. The chain joins TRBV29-1 to TRBJ1-1; the D is unclear. This CDR3 region has 13 residues. V was pared by 4 bases and J by 0 bases, with 9 bases between. CDR1 is SQVTM and CDR2 is ANQGSEA in the germline V gene. The CDR3 here is CSVVGRMNTEAFF. The CDR3 DNA follows: TGCAGCGTTGTTGGGAGAATGAACACTGAAGCTTTCTTT.

This clone has just a few counts. This chain uses TRBV30 with TRBJ1-5, with D unresolved. V lost 3 bases to trimming and J lost 6 bases, with 12 bases between them. Germline CDR1 GTSNPN, CDR2 SVGIG (reference sequence). The CDR3 consists of 13 residues. The CDR3 reads CAWSAGAGQPQHF. In nucleotides, the CDR3 is TGTGCCTGGAGCGCAGGCGCGGGTCAGCCCCAGCATTTT.

The V gene is TRBV5-4, the J gene TRBJ2-7; 14 nucleotides agree with TRBD2. Trimming took 5 bases from V and 5 from J; bases not matched to a gene: 6. Germline-derived CDR1 and CDR2 are SGHNT and YYREEE (reference sequence). The CDR3 runs 15 residues. CDR3 coding DNA: TGTGCCAGCAGTCCCCCGGGACTAGCGGGAGACGAGCAGTACTTC. Translated: CASSPPGLAGDEQYF.

This clone occurred a few times. The chain joins TRBV7-9 to TRBJ2-5; tentative D call: TRBD2 (5 bases). Trimming removed 3 bases from V and 5 bases from J, with 16 bases in between. The CDR3 spans 15 residues. The V gene's germline CDR1 is SEHNR and CDR2 FQNEAQ (reference sequence). In nucleotides, the CDR3 is TGTGCCAGCAGCTTCTCGCAGGTGGGAGCTGAGACCCAGTACTTC. This codes for CASSFSQVGAETQYF.

The sample holds a few counts of this clone. This sample includes further DNA sequences coding for the same CDR3. The chain is built from TRBV5-1 and TRBJ2-1; TRBD2 matches at 12 bases. Germline V CDR1 and CDR2: SGHRS, YFSETQ. V dropped 2 bases and J dropped 4; count of bases not matched to a gene: 1. The CDR3 extends over 15 amino acids. Here the CDR3 DNA reads TGCGCCAGCAGCTTACTAGCGGGGGGATACAATGAGCAGTTCTTC. Translating it yields CASSLLAGGYNEQFF.

This clone was detected only a few times. This chain connects TRBV11-2 to TRBJ2-5; 7 positions match TRBD2. Trimming cost V 5 bases and J 5 bases; bases outside gene matches: 8. This CDR3 region has 14 residues. In germline, CDR1 is SGHAT, CDR2 FQNNGV. In DNA form, the CDR3 reads TGTGCCAGCAGCCGCTCCACGCGGGGGGAGACCCAGTACTTC. It encodes CASSRSTRGETQYF. The full variable domain, its missing parts supplied by reference TRBV11-2 and TRBJ2-5, is EAGVAQSPRYKIIEKRQSVAFWCNPISGHATLYWYQQILGQGPKLLIQFQNNGVVDDSQLPKDRFSAERLKGVDSTLKIQPAKLEDSAVYLCASSRSTRGETQYFGPGTRLLVL.

V usage is TRBV5-1 and J usage is TRBJ2-1; TRBD2 agrees at 9 bases. CDR1 is SGHRS and CDR2 is YFSETQ in the germline V gene. The V segment lost 2 bases and the J segment 7 bases; nucleotides outside the gene matches: 1. The CDR3 consists of 13 residues. The CDR3 DNA reads TGCGCCAGCAGCTTCGCGGGAGGGAATGAGCAGTTCTTC. Translation gives CASSFAGGNEQFF.

This sequence joins TRBV23-1 and TRBJ1-5; tentative D call: TRBD1 (5 bases). TRBV23-1 is flagged as an ORF with uncertain function. The CDR3 extends over 18 amino acids. Deletions cut 0 bases from V and 4 bases from J, with 19 bases between. CDR3 DNA: TGCGCCAGCAGTCAATCATACCTCGGACAAATAGATAATCAGCCCCAGCATTTT. Residues: CASSQSYLGQIDNQPQHF.

The table lists this clone with a few counts. The chain recombines TRBV4-3 with TRBJ1-1; 8 positions match TRBD1. The V and J ends lost 4 bases and 5 bases, in that order; junction bases with no gene match: 6. Germline lookup yields CDR1 LGHNA and CDR2 YSLEER. The CDR3 totals 14 residues. The CDR3 loop reads CASSRGQGRTEAFF. The DNA of the CDR3 is TGCGCCAGCAGCCGAGGACAGGGTAGGACTGAAGCTTTCTTT.

V gene TRBV19 combines with J gene TRBJ1-1; D is unclear. Trimming left V 7 bases short and J 3 bases short, with 12 bases between. Per the germline V gene, CDR1 is LNHDA and CDR2 is SQIVND (reference sequence). The CDR3 is 13 residues long. CDR3 DNA sequence: TGTGCCAGTAACACACAGCGGGACACTGAAGCTTTCTTT. Protein product: CASNTQRDTEAFF.

This chain uses TRBV28 with TRBJ1-5, with 9 bases that match TRBD1. V lost 6 bases to trimming and J lost 6 bases; unmatched junction nucleotides: 12. Germline V gene lookup returns CDR1 MDHEN and CDR2 SYDVKM. The CDR3 has 16 residues. CDR3 nucleotide sequence: TGTGCCAGCAGGCCGGTAGGGACAGGGATACGTCAGCCCCAGCATTTT. Translating gives CASRPVGTGIRQPQHF.

The gene calls are TRBV6-1 and TRBJ2-7, with 7 bases aligning to TRBD1. Trimming took 10 bases from V and 1 from J; bases not matched to a gene: 7. The V gene's germline CDR1 is MNHNS and CDR2 SASEGT. The CDR3 is 13 residues long. The CDR3 DNA is TGTGCCACCGGGACAGAACTTTCCTACGAGCAGTACGTC. Translated: CATGTELSYEQYV.

This clone has a handful of counts. The chain is built from TRBV18 and TRBJ1-2; 10 bases align to TRBD1. The CDR3 loop spans 17 amino acids. CDR1 and CDR2 from the germline V gene are KGHSH and LQKENI. Unmatched junction bases numbered 10, after V lost 6 bases and J lost 0 bases. CDR3 region: CASSPPGTGVANYGYTF. The CDR3 coding sequence is TGTGCCAGCTCCCCTCCCGGGACAGGGGTTGCTAACTATGGCTACACCTTC.

This clone was recorded a few times. The V and J genes are TRBV7-2 and TRBJ2-7, with 12 nucleotides matching TRBD2. This CDR3 is 16 amino acids long. J lost 3 bases, V lost 8 bases, and 11 bases had no gene match. Germline values: CDR1 SGHTA, CDR2 FQGNSA. CDR3 DNA sequence: TGTGCCAGCGGATTAAAGACTAGCGGGAGAGTCTACGAGCAGTACTTC. Translated, it gives CASGLKTSGRVYEQYF.

This chain links TRBV30 with TRBJ1-1; D gene unclear. V was pared by 4 bases and J by 10 bases, with 13 bases between. The germline V gene encodes CDR1 GTSNPN and CDR2 SVGIG (reference sequence). This CDR3 has 11 residues. The CDR3 loop reads CAWTAQRGAFF. CDR3 DNA sequence: TGTGCCTGGACAGCCCAACGGGGAGCTTTCTTT.

This clone occurred a few times. This chain joins TRBV2 and TRBJ2-3, with a possible D match to TRBD1 (5 bases). There are 14 residues in the CDR3. V shed 9 bases and J shed 1 base, with 14 bases lying between them. Germline V gene lookup returns CDR1 SNHLY and CDR2 FYNNEI. CDR3 bases: TGTGCCAGGTCCAGGGAAGGGGGCACAGATACGCAGTATTTT. Amino acid sequence: CARSREGGTDTQYF. The full variable domain, completed using reference TRBV2 and TRBJ2-3, is EPEVTQTPSHQVTQMGQEVILRCVPISNHLYFYWYRQILGQKVEFLVSFYNNEISEKSEIFDDQFSVERPDGSNFTLKIRSTKLEDSAMYFCARSREGGTDTQYFGPGTRLTVL.

The gene calls are TRBV5-4 and TRBJ2-5; weak D call: TRBD2 (5 bases). The CDR3 is 13 residues long. V was clipped by 2 bases and J by 5 bases, with 10 bases between them. Per the germline V gene, CDR1 is SGHNT and CDR2 is YYREEE (reference sequence). CDR3 sequence reads: CASSFRTRETQYF. CDR3 sequence (DNA): TGTGCCAGCAGCTTTCGAACTAGGGAGACCCAGTACTTC.

V is TRBV6-5 and J is TRBJ2-1; D gene ambiguous. CDR1 is MNHEY, CDR2 SVGAGI, per germline. The CDR3 length is 12 residues. V dropped 6 bases and J dropped 4 bases, with 7 bases sitting between them. In DNA form, the CDR3 reads TGTGCCAGCAGCGACGGGTACAATGAGCAGTTCTTC. The encoded protein is CASSDGYNEQFF.

The chain has TRBV5-6 and TRBJ2-7; 8 bases align to TRBD2. With 4 bases clipped from V and 6 bases from J, the junction kept 3 bases outside the gene matches. The germline V gene has CDR1 SGHDT and CDR2 YYEEEE. This CDR3 is built from 12 residues. The CDR3 nucleotides are TGTGCCAGCAGCCCGGGGGGGGGCGAGCAGTACGTC. This sequence encodes CASSPGGGEQYV.

The chain links TRBV19 to TRBJ2-5; D gene unclear. Germline V gene sequence: CDR1 LNHDA, CDR2 SQIVND (reference sequence). This CDR3 is built from 15 residues. V was clipped by 4 bases and J by 4 bases, with 16 bases between them. In nucleotides, the CDR3 is TGTGCCAGTAGTACGACCTCTTCGACAATAGAGACCCAGTACTTC. Residues: CASSTTSSTIETQYF.

The chain is built from TRBV7-2 and TRBJ2-1; 11 bases agree with TRBD2. The length of the CDR3 is 15 residues. J was trimmed by 5 bases and V by 3 bases; bases with no gene match: 3. Germline CDR1 SGHTA, CDR2 FQGNSA. The CDR3 is CASSFSGRVNNEQFF. CDR3 nucleotide sequence: TGTGCCAGCAGCTTTAGCGGGAGGGTTAACAATGAGCAGTTCTTC.

This chain connects TRBV5-1 to TRBJ1-1; 7 bases fit TRBD1. CDR1 and CDR2 from the germline V gene are SGHRS and YFSETQ. Losses at the gene ends were 4 bases for V and 3 bases for J; bases not matched to a gene: 6. This CDR3 has 14 amino acids. The CDR3 DNA is TGCGCCAGCAGCCCTGTAACAGGGGACACTGAAGCTTTCTTT. It is translated as CASSPVTGDTEAFF. Supplemented by reference TRBV5-1 and TRBJ1-1, the full variable domain reads KAGVTQTPRYLIKTRGQQVTLSCSPISGHRSVSWYQQTPGQGLQFLFEYFSETQRNKGNFPGRFSGRQFSNSRSEMNVSTLELGDSALYLCASSPVTGDTEAFFGQGTRLTVV.

This clone was counted a few times. This sequence joins TRBV30 and TRBJ2-3; D call uncertain. This CDR3 spans 15 amino acids. With 3 bases removed from V and 0 bases from J, the gap between germline ends came to 13 bases. Germline loops: CDR1 GTSNPN, CDR2 SVGIG (reference sequence). The CDR3 region is CAWRRASSSTDTQYF. CDR3 bases: TGTGCCTGGAGACGAGCTTCCTCTAGCACAGATACGCAGTATTTT.

This clone was observed a few times. V is TRBV18 and J is TRBJ2-7; TRBD1 agrees at 7 bases. V gave up 3 bases and J gave up 0 bases; unmatched junction bases: 8. CDR3 length: 16 residues. Germline loops: CDR1 KGHSH, CDR2 LQKENI. DNA of the CDR3: TGTGCCAGCTCACCGCCGACAGGGAGTAGCTCCTACGAGCAGTACGTC. This gives the protein CASSPPTGSSSYEQYV.

The chain couples TRBV30 to TRBJ1-1; D is undetermined. CDR1 is GTSNPN and CDR2 is SVGIG in the germline V gene (reference sequence). CDR3 length: 15 amino acids. With 4 bases removed from V and 0 bases from J, the gap between germline ends came to 15 bases. For the CDR3, the DNA is TGTGCCTGGACCCCGCGGCCGATAATGAACACTGAAGCTTTCTTT. Translated: CAWTPRPIMNTEAFF.

The chain uses TRBV2 and TRBJ2-5, with 11 bases that match TRBD2. This CDR3 is 16 amino acids long. V shed 3 bases and J 2 bases; nucleotides not matched to a gene: 5. Per germline, CDR1 SNHLY and CDR2 FYNNEI. The CDR3 coding sequence is TGTGCCAGCAGTGAGAGACTAGCGGGACAGCAAGAGACCCAGTACTTC. This gives the protein CASSERLAGQQETQYF.